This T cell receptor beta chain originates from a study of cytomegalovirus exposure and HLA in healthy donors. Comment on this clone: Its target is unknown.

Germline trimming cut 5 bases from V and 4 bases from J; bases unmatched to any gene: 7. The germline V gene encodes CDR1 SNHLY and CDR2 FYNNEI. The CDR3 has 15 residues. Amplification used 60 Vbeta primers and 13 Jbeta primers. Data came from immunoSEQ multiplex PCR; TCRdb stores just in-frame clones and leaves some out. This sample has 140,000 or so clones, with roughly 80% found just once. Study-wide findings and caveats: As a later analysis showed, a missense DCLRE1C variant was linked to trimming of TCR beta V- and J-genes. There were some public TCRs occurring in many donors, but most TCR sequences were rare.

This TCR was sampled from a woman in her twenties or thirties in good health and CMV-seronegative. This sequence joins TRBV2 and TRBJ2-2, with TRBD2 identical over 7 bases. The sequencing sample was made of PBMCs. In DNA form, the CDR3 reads TGTGCCAGCAGTCCCCGGGGAGGGCCCACCGGGGAGCTGTTTTTT. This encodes CASSPRGGPTGELFF.